A single sample gave rise to the 32 T cell receptor beta chains below, sequenced in a study of metastatic and nonmetastatic thyroid tumors. There were no patients who had received any treatment before thyroid surgery. TCRdb redid the clone calls on the PCR reads using MiXCR. This table has fewer than 30,000 clones, about 16% appearing once. The sequenced material came from blood. The origin of the receptors is a female donor with papillary thyroid cancer or a benign thyroid nodule (not recorded which). Some clones in this sample may be carry-over from other donors' samples.

In its sample, this clone was seen many times. The chain carries TRBV24-1 and TRBJ1-2; D unclear. The germline V and J ends were trimmed by 2 bases and 4 bases, with 13 bases remaining between them. This CDR3 contains 15 residues. CDR1 and CDR2 (germline): KGHDR, SFDVKD. The CDR3 coding sequence is TGTGCCACCAGTGATTCGGAAAGGTCTTTCTATGGCTACACCTTC. Translated: CATSDSERSFYGYTF.

On this clone itself: The junction shows a germline mismatch at one end, possibly a read error. This CDR3 is CASSLGLQGMTEAFF. CDR3 bases: TGCGCCAGCAGTTTGGGCCTCCAGGGAATGACTGAAGCTTTCTTT. The rearrangement joins TRBV5-1 to TRBJ1-1; D is perhaps TRBD1 (5 bases). This CDR3 spans 15 amino acids. Germline values: CDR1 SGHRS, CDR2 YFSETQ.

The chain employs TRBV6-2 or TRBV6-3 and TRBJ2-2; 7 bases fit TRBD2. The CDR3 is 18 amino acids. CDR1 and CDR2 from the germline V gene are MNHEY and SVGEGT. V trimming: 5 bases; J trimming: 4 bases; junction bases outside the gene matches: 16. CDR3 bases: TGTGCCAGCAGTCACCTATCGGGGGGTCCTCCTGTCACCGGGGAGCTGTTTTTT. Protein product: CASSHLSGGPPVTGELFF.

This clone has a count of ten or more. This chain uses TRBV7-8 with TRBJ2-2; 9 bases align to TRBD2. The J segment lost 4 bases and the V segment lost 3 bases, leaving 3 bases of the junction unmatched. CDR3 length equals 15 residues. CDR1 and CDR2 from the germline V gene are SGHVS and FQNEAQ. The DNA of the CDR3 is TGTGCCAGCAGCTTGTTAGCGGGAGCCACCGGGGAGCTGTTTTTT. Residues: CASSLLAGATGELFF.

This clone was observed many times. V usage is TRBV14 and J usage is TRBJ2-3; D call uncertain. Trimming left V 1 base short and J 3 bases short, with 5 bases between. The CDR3 covers 13 residues. Germline values: CDR1 SGHDN, CDR2 FVKESK. The CDR3 region is CASSQAATDTQYF. The CDR3, as DNA: TGTGCCAGCAGCCAAGCCGCAACAGATACGCAGTATTTT.

This clone is medium-sized by share. This chain uses TRBV6-4 with TRBJ1-6, with unresolved D. Germline loops: CDR1 MRHNA, CDR2 SNTAGT. This CDR3 is built from 13 residues. V was cut by 3 bases and J by 10 bases, with 10 bases left in between. CDR3 in DNA: TGTGCCAGCAGTGAGGGCGCAGGATCACCCCTCCACTTT. It codes for CASSEGAGSPLHF.

The chain employs TRBV7-9 and TRBJ1-1; D unclear. From germline, CDR1 is SEHNR and CDR2 FQNEAQ (reference sequence). V lost 7 bases and J lost 8, with 14 bases in between. The CDR3 length is 12 residues. The CDR3: CASTGEAEEAFF. The CDR3 DNA is TGTGCCAGCACTGGTGAGGCGGAGGAAGCTTTCTTT.

V usage is TRBV4-2 and J usage is TRBJ2-2; D is unclear. CDR3 length equals 16 residues. Germline V gene sequence: CDR1 LGHNA, CDR2 YNFKEQ. Trimming pared 1 base from V and 4 bases from J, leaving 13 bases between. CDR3 nucleotide sequence: TGTGCCAGCAGCCAAGCCTGGGTAGGTGGCACCGGGGAGCTGTTTTTT. Its protein product is CASSQAWVGGTGELFF.

This clone was found many times. This sample also contains other DNA sequences that code for the same CDR3. In DNA, the CDR3 is TGTGCCAGCAGCCGGGACAGCGACACTGAAGCTTTCTTT. This codes for CASSRDSDTEAFF. The rearrangement uses TRBV12-3 or TRBV12-4 and TRBJ1-1, with 7 nucleotides matching TRBD1. V dropped 6 bases and J dropped 3; count of bases not matched to a gene: 4. The CDR3 is 13 residues long.

A word on this clone: Other DNA sequences within the sample encode an identical CDR3. J is TRBJ2-1 and V is TRBV24-1; TRBD1 aligns across 7 bases. Trimming took 6 bases from V and 10 from J; bases not matched to a gene: 23. The CDR3 has 18 residues. Germline CDR1 and CDR2: KGHDR and SFDVKD. The CDR3 here is CATSNPQGVGAPAGEQFF. The CDR3 DNA sequence: TGTGCCACCAGTAATCCGCAGGGGGTGGGGGCCCCTGCAGGCGAGCAGTTCTTC.

This clone was detected only a few times. No conserved phenylalanine or tryptophan is present at the end of the CDR3, so a read error is the likely explanation. The DNA is omitted, as the CDR3 cannot be located on it reliably, and the CDR3 follows TCRdb's listing. The chain combines TRBV6-1 with TRBJ2-1; the table assigns TRBD1, which was not confirmed against the DNA. The CDR3 is 13 amino acids in total, end residues counted. From germline, CDR1 is MNHNS and CDR2 SASEGT. CDR3 sequence: CASSEGQAAMKFS.

This clone was observed at least ten times. The chain employs TRBV7-3 and TRBJ2-2; D remains unclear. The V end lost 5 bases, the J end lost 5 bases, and 12 bases lay between the germline ends. Germline CDR1 reads SGHTA; CDR2 reads FQGTGA. This CDR3 has 14 residues. In nucleotides, the CDR3 is TGTGCCAGCAGCATTAATTGGGCTACCGGGGAGCTGTTTTTT. Encoded protein: CASSINWATGELFF.

V is TRBV20-1 and J is TRBJ2-7; 10 nucleotides match TRBD1. Trimming at V came to 6 bases and at J to 3 bases, leaving 5 bases not matched to a gene. CDR3 length equals 13 residues. Germline V gene lookup returns CDR1 DFQATT and CDR2 SNEGSKA (reference sequence). In nucleotides, the CDR3 is TGCAGTGCCGGGACAGGGGACGACTACGAGCAGTACTTC. It codes for CSAGTGDDYEQYF.

This clone has at least ten counts. The chain has TRBV13 and TRBJ2-1, with unresolved D. This CDR3 region has 16 residues. V was trimmed by 0 bases and J by 1 base, leaving 10 bases between them. The V gene's germline CDR1 is PRHDT and CDR2 FYEKMQ (reference sequence). Here the CDR3 DNA reads TGTGCCAGCAGCTTAGGGTCATACCCTTCCTACAATGAGCAGTTCTTC. As protein: CASSLGSYPSYNEQFF.

The rearrangement links TRBV5-1 to TRBJ1-3, with D hard to call. This CDR3 has 15 residues. In germline, CDR1 is SGHRS, CDR2 YFSETQ. Trimming took off 0 bases at V and 4 bases at J, with 11 bases between the two ends. The CDR3 bases are TGCGCCAGCAGCTTGGGCGCGGGCCCGGGAAACACCATATATTTT. Translating it yields CASSLGAGPGNTIYF. The entire variable domain, with the rest obtained from reference TRBV5-1 and TRBJ1-3, is as follows: KAGVTQTPRYLIKTRGQQVTLSCSPISGHRSVSWYQQTPGQGLQFLFEYFSETQRNKGNFPGRFSGRQFSNSRSEMNVSTLELGDSALYLCASSLGAGPGNTIYFGEGSWLTVV.

This clone was seen many times. This sequence joins TRBV20-1 and TRBJ2-2, with D possibly TRBD1 on 5 matching bases. The ends were cut back, 6 bases at V and 1 base at J, with 9 bases in the middle. Germline CDR1 DFQATT, CDR2 SNEGSKA (reference sequence). This CDR3 region has 13 residues. The CDR3 DNA reads TGCAGTGCCCTGGGGCAGAACACCGGGGAGCTGTTTTTT. The encoded protein is CSALGQNTGELFF.

This clone appeared many times. V usage is TRBV3-1 and J usage is TRBJ2-5, with a tentative D call TRBD1 (6 bases). The V and J ends lost 4 bases and 4 bases respectively, with 13 bases between them. CDR1 and CDR2 from the germline V gene are LGHDT and YNNKEL (reference sequence). This CDR3 has 14 residues. The CDR3 region is CASSPLGTSETQYF. CDR3 in DNA: TGTGCCAGCAGCCCTCTGGGGACATCAGAGACCCAGTACTTC.

The chain couples TRBV18 to TRBJ2-3, with a weak D call TRBD2 (5 bases). The V and J ends lost 0 bases and 2 bases respectively, with 18 bases between them. Germline V gives CDR1 KGHSH, CDR2 LQKENI. This CDR3 has 18 amino acids. CDR3 DNA: TGTGCCAGCTCACCACCGCGCGGAGCGGCAGCCCACACAGATACGCAGTATTTT. Translating gives CASSPPRGAAAHTDTQYF.

The chain combines TRBV18 with TRBJ2-7; the match to TRBD1 covers 9 bases. The CDR3 is 14 residues long. The V and J ends lost 4 bases and 3 bases, in that order; junction bases with no gene match: 4. Germline V gives CDR1 KGHSH, CDR2 LQKENI. The CDR3: CASSHTGGSYEQYF. The CDR3 DNA is TGTGCCAGCTCACACACAGGGGGCAGCTACGAGCAGTACTTC.

This clone is a singleton in its sample. A single base separates this from a much larger clone, so it may be a read error. The chain is built from TRBV11-2 and TRBJ2-7; 9 nucleotides align to TRBD1. This CDR3 contains 16 residues. From germline, CDR1 is SGHAT and CDR2 FQNNGV. Trimming cost V 0 bases and J 3 bases; bases outside gene matches: 6. The CDR3 reads CASSLDLGTGFYEQYF. CDR3 coding DNA: TGTGCCAGCAGCTTAGATCTGGGGACAGGGTTCTACGAGCAGTACTTC.

With regard to this clone: Given the absence of the conserved phenylalanine or tryptophan at the CDR3 end, a read error is likely. This chain uses TRBV30 with TRBJ2-5; 8 nucleotides match TRBD2. V gave up 2 bases and J gave up 7 bases; unmatched junction bases: 6. The CDR3 is 13 amino acids. Germline lookup yields CDR1 GTSNPN and CDR2 SVGIG (reference sequence). CDR3 amino acids: CAWSREGRGTQYS. In DNA form, the CDR3 reads TGTGCCTGGAGTCGGGAGGGGAGGGGGACCCAGTACTCC.

This clone counts as medium-sized. The chain employs TRBV6-1 and TRBJ1-1; TRBD1 is a possible D gene (5 bases). This CDR3 has 13 residues. V dropped 1 base and J dropped 3 bases, with 6 bases sitting between them. The germline CDR1 and CDR2 sequences are MNHNS and SASEGT. The CDR3 sequence is CASSEVQDTEAFF. The CDR3 region has the DNA TGTGCCAGCAGTGAAGTACAGGACACTGAAGCTTTCTTT.

The genes are TRBV7-3 and TRBJ2-6, with unresolved D. Per germline, CDR1 SGHTA and CDR2 FQGTGA. The germline V and J ends were trimmed by 5 bases and 0 bases, with 17 bases remaining between them. The CDR3 has 18 residues. In DNA form, the CDR3 reads TGTGCCAGCAGCCCACTCATGGGGTGGATCTCTGGGGCCAACGTCCTGACTTTC. This encodes CASSPLMGWISGANVLTF. The complete variable domain, with remaining parts taken from reference TRBV7-3 and TRBJ2-6, reads GAGVSQTPSNKVTEKGKYVELRCDPISGHTALYWYRQSLGQGPEFLIYFQGTGAADDSGLPNDRFFAVRPEGSVSTLKIQRTERGDSAVYLCASSPLMGWISGANVLTFGAGSRLTVL.

The chain recombines TRBV7-9 with TRBJ1-2; D is uncertain. CDR1 is SEHNR and CDR2 is FQNEAQ in the germline V gene (reference sequence). V was clipped by 1 base and J by 7 bases, with 10 bases between them. The CDR3 sequence is 13 residues long. The CDR3 DNA is TGTGCCAGCAGCTTAGTATGGGAGTCTGGCTACACCTTC. This encodes CASSLVWESGYTF.

This clone was observed a few times. This chain connects TRBV18 to TRBJ2-7; 9 bases match TRBD1. Trimming took 0 bases from V and 6 from J; bases not matched to a gene: 6. This CDR3 spans 15 amino acids. Looked up from germline, CDR1 is KGHSH and CDR2 is LQKENI. In DNA, the CDR3 is TGTGCCAGCTCACCACCTCGGACAGGGGTTTTCGAGCAGTACTTC. It encodes CASSPPRTGVFEQYF.

This clone was seen at least ten times. The chain joins TRBV7-3 to TRBJ2-3, with D possibly matching TRBD2 (6 bases). This CDR3 has 13 residues. Trimming took 5 bases from V and 6 from J, leaving 12 bases between them. Germline V gene data show CDR1 as SGHTA and CDR2 as FQGTGA. CDR3 in DNA: TGTGCCAGCAGCCAAGGAGGGGCGGATACGCAGTATTTT. Residues: CASSQGGADTQYF.

This clone has ten or more counts. The chain joins TRBV7-6 to TRBJ2-2; no definite D call. V lost 1 base and J 3 bases, leaving 9 bases between the germline ends. Germline assignment: CDR1 SGHVS and CDR2 FNYEAQ. There are 15 residues in the CDR3. CDR3 in DNA: TGTGCCAGCAGCTTAGTACAGTCCCACACCGGGGAGCTGTTTTTT. Residues: CASSLVQSHTGELFF.

Many counts were recorded for this clone. Within the sample, other DNA sequences also encode this same CDR3. The chain is built from TRBV11-2 and TRBJ2-1; possibly TRBD1 or TRBD2 for D (5 bases each). CDR3 length: 15 amino acids. Trimming cost V 1 base and J 3 bases, with 10 bases left between them. CDR1 and CDR2 from the germline V gene are SGHAT and FQNNGV. CDR3 in amino acids: CASSLGGGLYNEQFF. As DNA, the CDR3 is TGTGCCAGCAGCTTAGGTGGGGGTCTCTACAATGAGCAGTTCTTC.

The rearrangement joins TRBV28 to TRBJ1-2; D remains ambiguous. This CDR3 has 18 amino acids. The germline gives CDR1 MDHEN, CDR2 SYDVKM. V shed 10 bases and J shed 5 bases, with 32 bases lying between them. The CDR3, as DNA: TGTGCCACCAATTCCCCGACGATGATATTTGGGCTTGGGTATGGCTACACCTTC. It yields the protein CATNSPTMIFGLGYGYTF.

Ten or more counts support this clone. The chain couples TRBV19 to TRBJ2-1; TRBD2 agrees at 7 bases. The V and J ends lost 2 bases and 9 bases, in that order; junction bases with no gene match: 7. This CDR3 has 14 residues. Germline V gene sequence: CDR1 LNHDA, CDR2 SQIVND (reference sequence). CDR3 region: CASSILGGVPEQFF. CDR3 nucleotide sequence: TGTGCCAGTAGTATACTGGGGGGGGTCCCTGAGCAGTTCTTC.

This clone was detected ten times or more. The V call is TRBV9, the J call TRBJ2-1, with 10 nucleotides matching TRBD1. V trimming: 0 bases; J trimming: 8 bases; junction bases outside the gene matches: 2. Germline lookup yields CDR1 SGDLS and CDR2 YYNGEE. CDR3 size: 14 residues. CDR3 sequence reads: CASSVGTGGDEQFF. CDR3 coding DNA: TGTGCCAGCAGCGTAGGGACAGGGGGGGATGAGCAGTTCTTC.

In its sample, this clone was seen a few times. The CDR3 nucleotides are TGTGCCAGCAGTTTTGGAGGGACAGGGGTATACACCATATATTTT. Encoded protein: CASSFGGTGVYTIYF. The chain recombines TRBV12-3 or TRBV12-4 with TRBJ1-3; 10 bases agree with TRBD1. The CDR3 spans 15 residues. After removal of 3 bases from V and 8 bases from J, the junction contained 7 bases not matched to a gene.